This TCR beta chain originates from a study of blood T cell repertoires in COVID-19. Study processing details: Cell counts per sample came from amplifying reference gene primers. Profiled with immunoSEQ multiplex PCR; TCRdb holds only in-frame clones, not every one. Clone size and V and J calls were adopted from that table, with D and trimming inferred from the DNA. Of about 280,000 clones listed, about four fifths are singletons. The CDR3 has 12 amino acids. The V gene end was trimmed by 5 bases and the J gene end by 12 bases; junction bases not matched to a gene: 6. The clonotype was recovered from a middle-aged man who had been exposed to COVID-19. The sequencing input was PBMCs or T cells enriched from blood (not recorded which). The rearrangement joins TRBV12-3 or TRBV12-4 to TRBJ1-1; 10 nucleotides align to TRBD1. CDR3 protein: CASSPGDRGTFF. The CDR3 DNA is TGTGCCAGCAGTCCCGGGGACAGGGGAACTTTCTTT.